These 25 T cell receptor beta chains were sequenced from one sample in a study of OX40 agonist ivuxolimab in advanced cancers. The method was immunoSEQ multiplex PCR; TCRdb's version includes in-frame clones alone and lacks a portion of them. Of tens of thousands of clones in the sample, about 83% were seen once. The sample consisted of CD4+ or CD8+ T cells sorted from blood, taken in a trial of the OX40 agonist ivuxolimab. Receptor source: an adult with an advanced solid tumor such as melanoma, head and neck, liver or kidney cancer.

This chain connects TRBV4-1 to TRBJ2-7; TRBD1 or TRBD2 may be the D gene (5 bases each). Trimming removed 4 bases from V and 0 bases from J, with 16 bases in between. The CDR3 runs 16 residues. The germline V gene has CDR1 MGHRA and CDR2 YSYEKL. CDR3 residues: CASSPLGERSSYEQYF. The CDR3 region has the DNA TGCGCCAGCAGCCCTTTGGGGGAGAGGAGCTCCTACGAGCAGTACTTC.

This chain uses TRBV4-2 with TRBJ2-3; D not certain. CDR3 size: 14 residues. In germline, CDR1 is LGHNA, CDR2 YNFKEQ. V lost 4 bases to trimming and J lost 0 bases, with 8 bases between them. The CDR3 protein is CASSPLTSTDTQYF. For the CDR3, the DNA is TGTGCCAGCAGCCCGTTGACCAGCACAGATACGCAGTATTTT.

CDR3: CASSPGGGFGQPQHF. DNA of the CDR3: TGTGCCAGCAGCCCCGGAGGGGGGTTTGGTCAGCCCCAGCATTTT. V usage is TRBV2 and J usage is TRBJ1-5; a possible D gene is TRBD1 (6 bases). V dropped 6 bases and J dropped 6 bases, with 18 bases sitting between them. Germline V gene sequence: CDR1 SNHLY, CDR2 FYNNEI. This CDR3 is 15 amino acids long.

In DNA form, the CDR3 reads TGTGCCAGTACCCAGCGGGCCCGGACTGAAGCTTTCTTT. Protein: CASTQRARTEAFF. The chain joins TRBV19 to TRBJ1-1; no firm D call. Germline CDR1 and CDR2: LNHDA and SQIVND (reference sequence). Trimming shortened V by 7 bases and J by 5 bases, and 14 bases separated the two germline ends. The CDR3 contains 13 residues.

The chain links TRBV15 to TRBJ1-6; D is uncertain. Germline assignment: CDR1 LNHNV and CDR2 YYDKDF (reference sequence). The CDR3 extends over 12 amino acids. Trimming removed 1 base at V and 8 bases at J, with 3 bases between. DNA of the CDR3: TGTGCCACCAGCAGAGGGGATTCACCCCTCCACTTT. Encoded protein: CATSRGDSPLHF. The complete variable domain, with remaining parts taken from reference TRBV15 and TRBJ1-6, reads DAMVIQNPRYQVTQFGKPVTLSCSQTLNHNVMYWYQQKSSQAPKLLFHYYDKDFNNEADTPDNFQSRRPNTSFCFLDIRSPGLGDTAMYLCATSRGDSPLHFGNGTRLTVT.

This clone was seen only once. The genes are TRBV19 and TRBJ2-7, with a weak D call TRBD2 (6 bases). Germline V lookup: CDR1 LNHDA, CDR2 SQIVND (reference sequence). V shed 5 bases and J shed 2 bases, with 25 bases lying between them. The CDR3 spans 18 residues. CDR3: CASSLVSPPAGTTYEQYF. CDR3 coding DNA: TGTGCCAGTAGTCTTGTCAGCCCGCCAGCGGGCACGACCTACGAGCAGTACTTC.

This chain joins TRBV6-1 and TRBJ1-2, with D uncertain. The length of the CDR3 is 15 residues. Looked up from germline, CDR1 is MNHNS and CDR2 is SASEGT. Trimming stripped 1 base from V and 5 bases from J, with 14 bases between. As DNA, the CDR3 is TGTGCCAGCAGTGAAGTCGCGGGAGGTGGGTATGGCTACACCTTC. This encodes CASSEVAGGGYGYTF.

The chain combines TRBV19 with TRBJ1-5, with 7 bases that match TRBD1. V lost 10 bases and J lost 0; bases outside the gene matches: 9. The CDR3 runs to 15 residues. Germline CDR1 is LNHDA and CDR2 is SQIVND (reference sequence). The CDR3 here is CATRTGPYSNQPQHF. CDR3 DNA: TGTGCCACCCGGACAGGCCCGTATAGCAATCAGCCCCAGCATTTT.

The chain is built from TRBV19 and TRBJ2-7, with 10 bases aligning to TRBD1. Per the germline V gene, CDR1 is LNHDA and CDR2 is SQIVND (reference sequence). The CDR3 is 15 residues long. V lost 5 bases and J lost 3; bases outside the gene matches: 7. CDR3 in DNA: TGTGCCAGTAGTGGAGGGACAGGGGAATTCTACGAGCAGTACTTC. It yields the protein CASSGGTGEFYEQYF.

A single count supports this clone. The chain couples TRBV4-2 to TRBJ1-1; 8 bases map to TRBD1. With 3 bases clipped from V and 1 base from J, the junction kept 4 bases outside the gene matches. This CDR3 contains 15 residues. CDR1 and CDR2 (germline): LGHNA, YNFKEQ. CDR3 region: CASSQEDRGNTEAFF. CDR3 sequence (DNA): TGTGCCAGCAGCCAGGAAGACAGGGGGAACACTGAAGCTTTCTTT.

The chain uses TRBV14 and TRBJ2-4, with D tentatively TRBD1 (7 bases). The CDR3 is made up of 14 amino acids. Germline CDR1 reads SGHDN; CDR2 reads FVKESK. The germline V and J ends were trimmed by 4 bases and 6 bases, with 13 bases remaining between them. In nucleotides, the CDR3 is TGTGCCAGCAGCCCACAGGGGACTGGAAACATTCAGTACTTC. Amino acid sequence: CASSPQGTGNIQYF. Using reference TRBV14 and TRBJ2-4 for the parts outside the CDR3, the full variable domain is EAGVTQFPSHSVIEKGQTVTLRCDPISGHDNLYWYRRVMGKEIKFLLHFVKESKQDESGMPNNRFLAERTGGTYSTLKVQPAELEDSGVYFCASSPQGTGNIQYFGAGTRLSVL.

The rearrangement links TRBV5-4 to TRBJ2-7; 12 positions agree with TRBD2. J was trimmed by 8 bases and V by 4 bases; bases with no gene match: 4. Germline CDR1 and CDR2: SGHNT and YYREEE (reference sequence). This CDR3 spans 13 amino acids. In DNA, the CDR3 is TGTGCCAGCAGCAATGGACTAGCGGGGAAGCAGTACTTC. Protein product: CASSNGLAGKQYF.

Only a few counts were recorded for this clone. The gene calls are TRBV7-9 and TRBJ1-6, with TRBD1 matching over 10 bases. This CDR3 contains 16 residues. Germline V gene data show CDR1 as SEHNR and CDR2 as FQNEAQ (reference sequence). The trim removed 4 bases at V and 7 bases at J, leaving 7 bases unmatched. The CDR3 is CASSSWPGQGNSPLHF. As DNA, the CDR3 is TGTGCCAGCAGCTCCTGGCCGGGACAGGGGAATTCACCCCTCCACTTT.

The chain recombines TRBV10-1 with TRBJ1-1; possible D gene TRBD1, 5 bases. Germline V gives CDR1 WNHNN, CDR2 SYGVQD (reference sequence). The V gene lost 6 bases and the J gene lost 0 bases, with 8 bases spanning the gap. The CDR3 extends over 13 amino acids. CDR3 bases: TGCGCCAGCAGCCTGGGGGTGAACACTGAAGCTTTCTTT. Translated, it gives CASSLGVNTEAFF.

A single count supports this clone. The chain recombines TRBV6-5 with TRBJ2-3; 9 bases line up with TRBD1. Germline-derived CDR1 and CDR2 are MNHEY and SVGAGI. Trimming at V came to 1 base and at J to 5 bases, leaving 4 bases not matched to a gene. The CDR3 totals 15 residues. CDR3 in amino acids: CASSYYRGLEDTQYF. CDR3 bases: TGTGCCAGCAGTTACTACAGGGGGCTGGAAGATACGCAGTATTTT.

The chain employs TRBV7-9 and TRBJ1-2; D is unclear. The CDR3 is made up of 12 amino acids. Trimming removed 8 bases from V and 2 bases from J, with 9 bases in between. Germline CDR1 and CDR2: SEHNR and FQNEAQ (reference sequence). The CDR3 DNA is TGTGCCAGCGAGGGTTTGAACTATGGCTACACCTTC. Residues: CASEGLNYGYTF.

The chain employs TRBV27 and TRBJ2-2; 11 nucleotides match TRBD1. CDR3 length: 15 residues. After removal of 6 bases from V and 6 bases from J, the junction contained 6 bases not matched to a gene. The germline V gene encodes CDR1 MNHEY and CDR2 SMNVEV (reference sequence). The CDR3 spells CASSDPGQGAGELFF. The CDR3 nucleotides are TGTGCCAGCAGCGACCCGGGACAGGGGGCCGGGGAGCTGTTTTTT.

The chain combines TRBV7-8 with TRBJ1-5; TRBD1 agrees at 8 bases. Germline V gene data show CDR1 as SGHVS and CDR2 as FQNEAQ. The junction had 5 bases not matched to a gene; V was cut back by 1 base and J by 3 bases. The CDR3 sequence is 16 residues long. CDR3 protein: CASSLGGDRINQPQHF. As DNA, the CDR3 is TGTGCCAGCAGCTTAGGGGGGGACAGGATCAATCAGCCCCAGCATTTT.

The J gene is TRBJ1-5, the V gene TRBV16, with a possible D match to TRBD1 (6 bases). The CDR3 length is 16 residues. Germline V lookup: CDR1 KGHSY, CDR2 FQNENV. V was shortened by 3 bases and J by 0 bases, with 12 bases between the two germline ends. The CDR3 is CASSHSGAFSNQPQHF. CDR3 nucleotides: TGTGCCAGCAGCCATTCGGGGGCCTTTAGCAATCAGCCCCAGCATTTT.

CDR3 sequence: CASSFRLAGGLTDTQYF. CDR3 sequence (DNA): TGCGCCAGCAGCTTTAGACTAGCGGGGGGTTTGACAGATACGCAGTATTTT. The genes are TRBV5-1 and TRBJ2-3, with 13 positions matching TRBD2. Germline CDR1 reads SGHRS; CDR2 reads YFSETQ. CDR3 length: 17 residues. J gave up 3 bases and V 2 bases, and 6 bases lay outside the gene matches.

The chain couples TRBV29-1 to TRBJ1-2; D may be TRBD1 (5 bases). CDR3 length: 14 residues. Trimming stripped 1 base from V and 7 bases from J, with 16 bases between. Germline V gene sequence: CDR1 SQVTM, CDR2 ANQGSEA. Here the CDR3 DNA reads TGCAGCGTTGAAGTCGGGGGTCCCATCTTTGGCTACACCTTC. As protein: CSVEVGGPIFGYTF. Full variable domain (missing parts from reference TRBV29-1 and TRBJ1-2): SAVISQKPSRDICQRGTSLTIQCQVDSQVTMMFWYRQQPGQSLTLIATANQGSEATYESGFVIDKFPISRPNLTFSTLTVSNMSPEDSSIYLCSVEVGGPIFGYTFGSGTRLTVV.

This chain uses TRBV6-5 with TRBJ1-1; no firm D call. This CDR3 is built from 13 residues. CDR1 is MNHEY, CDR2 SVGAGI, per germline. The V end lost 6 bases, the J end lost 5 bases, and 13 bases lay between the germline ends. CDR3 protein: CASRAPWGTEAFF. In DNA, the CDR3 is TGTGCCAGCAGAGCCCCTTGGGGAACTGAAGCTTTCTTT.

In DNA, the CDR3 is TGTGCCAGCAGCTTGGGCACTTATATTGCCGGCACTGAAGCTTTCTTT. Residues: CASSLGTYIAGTEAFF. The chain joins TRBV5-6 to TRBJ1-1; the D is unclear. V was pared by 0 bases and J by 4 bases, with 16 bases between. CDR1 is SGHDT, CDR2 YYEEEE, per germline. CDR3 size: 16 residues.

The V gene is TRBV28, the J gene TRBJ1-5, with TRBD1 as a possible D gene (6 bases). Germline lookup yields CDR1 MDHEN and CDR2 SYDVKM. Trimming took 9 bases from V and 5 from J, leaving 11 bases between them. CDR3 size: 12 residues. CDR3 amino acids: CASQGYYQPQHF. CDR3 coding DNA: TGTGCCAGTCAGGGGTACTATCAGCCCCAGCATTTT.

This chain uses TRBV5-4 with TRBJ1-1, with TRBD1 as a possible D gene (6 bases). Trimming stripped 4 bases from V and 0 bases from J, with 13 bases between. The germline V gene encodes CDR1 SGHNT and CDR2 YYREEE (reference sequence). The CDR3 consists of 15 residues. The CDR3 nucleotides are TGTGCCAGCAGCGAAGGGGGACTGTTGAACACTGAAGCTTTCTTT. Translation gives CASSEGGLLNTEAFF. The complete variable domain, with remaining parts taken from reference TRBV5-4 and TRBJ1-1, reads ETGVTQSPTHLIKTRGQQVTLRCSSQSGHNTVSWYQQALGQGPQFIFQYYREEENGRGNFPPRFSGLQFPNYSSELNVNALELDDSALYLCASSEGGLLNTEAFFGQGTRLTVV.